This T cell receptor beta chain appears in the sequencing data of a study of blood T cell repertoires in COVID-19 (TCRdb year 2020). About the study as a whole: Samples covering the acute and convalescent phases of COVID-19 were provided by collaborators in the United States, Italy and Spain. The repertoires were released in a freely available public database meant as a resource for research on the immune response to SARS-CoV-2. The samples were drawn from the first 160 participants of the ongoing ImmuneRACE study and from 1,254 subjects provided by 6 global collaborators. Where HLA class I and class II types were available, the types were taken from metadata supplied by the sample provider, not from assay-based typing. The sample metadata nearly always contained a de-identified subject ID, COVID-19 status, age in years and sex. The material from the prospective study consisted of cDNA or gDNA derived from T cells, B-cell-depleted T cells, or PBMCs. Deeply sampled blood TCRbeta repertoires from subjects exposed to, actively infected with, or recovered from COVID-19 were included in the dataset. Summary of the overall study and its limitations: The quantity of clinical and demographic metadata differed by source and by participant and was supplied without curation.

The immunoSEQ Assay, a bias-controlled multiplex PCR, was used to amplify TCRbeta CDR3 regions from genomic DNA. The authors processed their data as follows. The number of nucleated cells in each sample was estimated by amplification of reference gene primers within the assay. To quantify the absolute abundance of each unique TCRbeta CDR3 rearrangement, sequence reads were collapsed and filtered. Productive Simpson clonality was computed per sample as the square root of Simpson's diversity index over productive rearrangements. Held by TCRdb, this immuneACCESS table contains in-frame sequences only and omits some clones. Under half of the omission traces to an unresolved V gene where checked; the cause of the rest is unknown. Clone size and the V and J calls come from that table; the DNA yielded D and trimming. The sample table records about 40,000 clones; roughly 80% of these occur just once. The ten largest clones take up approximately 2.5% of the sample.

Each collaborating institution followed its own protocols to collect whole blood in K2EDTA tubes. For TCRbeta analysis, collaborators shipped samples as frozen whole blood, isolated PBMCs, or DNA extracted from either of those sample types. A word on this clone: Its antigen specificity is not known. No quality values exist for individual bases; no much larger clone is one base distant.

From V the trimming removes 3 bases and from J it removes 4 bases, while the gene matches leave 12 bases of the junction unaccounted for. The CDR3 runs 17 amino acids, cysteine and phenylalanine included. Solely the CDR3 DNA is kept, with 51 bases framed from the first base. Looking up the germline V gene (reference sequence) yields CDR1 PRHDT and CDR2 FYEKMQ. The chain joins TRBV13 to TRBJ1-5; 7 middle bases align to TRBD1. This receptor was identified in a woman aged 60-70 years with acute or convalescent COVID-19. The material sequenced was peripheral blood. The CDR3 is CASSLGRQGSGNQPQHF. At the DNA level, the sequence is TGTGCCAGCAGCTTGGGAAGACAGGGTAGCGGAAATCAGCCCCAGCATTTT.